Following are 3 T cell receptor beta chains from one sample sequenced in a study of blood T cell repertoires in COVID-19. Libraries were prepared by immunoSEQ multiplex PCR; TCRdb keeps only in-frame clonotypes and omits some of them. The sample lists around 94,000 clones, 75% to 95% seen once, with less than 4.5% in the top ten. Source material: peripheral blood. The source is a man younger than 35 with acute or convalescent COVID-19.

The chain employs TRBV6-4 and TRBJ2-3; the match to TRBD2 covers 8 bases. The V gene end was trimmed by 6 bases and the J gene end by 4 bases; junction bases not matched to a gene: 6. The CDR3 runs to 14 residues. Germline CDR1 and CDR2: MRHNA and SNTAGT. DNA of the CDR3: TGTGCCAGCAGGGCGACTAGCGTATCAGATACGCAGTATTTT. This translates into CASRATSVSDTQYF.

A single count supports this clone. The chain couples TRBV21-1 to TRBJ2-1; the table names TRBD2, a call not compared with the DNA. TRBV21-1 has pseudogene status. The CDR3 spans 17 residues. CDR3 DNA sequence: TGTGCCAGCCCTCCTCCGGGAGGTGGGGGCTCCTACAATGAGCAGTTCTTC. Protein sequence: CASPPPGGGGSYNEQFF.

V gene TRBV7-9 combines with J gene TRBJ2-1, with 7 bases that match TRBD1. Germline trimming cut 5 bases from V and 7 bases from J; bases unmatched to any gene: 5. This CDR3 has 13 amino acids. CDR1 and CDR2 (germline): SEHNR, FQNEAQ (reference sequence). CDR3 DNA sequence: TGTGCCAGCAGCCTAGGACAGGTTAATGAGCAGTTCTTC. The encoded protein is CASSLGQVNEQFF.